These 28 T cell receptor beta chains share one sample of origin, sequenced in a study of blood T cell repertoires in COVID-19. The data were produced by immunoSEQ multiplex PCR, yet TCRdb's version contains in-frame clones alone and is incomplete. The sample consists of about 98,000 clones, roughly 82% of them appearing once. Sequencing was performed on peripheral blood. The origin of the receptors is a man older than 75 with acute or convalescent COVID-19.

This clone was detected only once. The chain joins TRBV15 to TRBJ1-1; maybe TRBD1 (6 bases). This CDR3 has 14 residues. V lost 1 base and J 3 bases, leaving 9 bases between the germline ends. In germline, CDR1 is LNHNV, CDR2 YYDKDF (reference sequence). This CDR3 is CATSRAGQHTEAFF. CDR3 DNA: TGTGCCACCAGCAGAGCCGGACAGCACACTGAAGCTTTCTTT.

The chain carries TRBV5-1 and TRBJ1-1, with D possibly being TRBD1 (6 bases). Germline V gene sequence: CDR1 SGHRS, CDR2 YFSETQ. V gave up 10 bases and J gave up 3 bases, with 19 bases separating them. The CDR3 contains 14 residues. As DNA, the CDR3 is TGCGCCTCCGCTGGAGGGGGGGCCGACACTGAAGCTTTCTTT. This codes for CASAGGGADTEAFF.

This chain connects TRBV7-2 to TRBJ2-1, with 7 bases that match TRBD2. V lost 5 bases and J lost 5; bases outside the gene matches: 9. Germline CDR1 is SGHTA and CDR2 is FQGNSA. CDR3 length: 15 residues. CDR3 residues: CASSPGGSRNNEQFF. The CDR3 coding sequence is TGTGCCAGCAGCCCAGGCGGGAGTAGGAACAATGAGCAGTTCTTC.

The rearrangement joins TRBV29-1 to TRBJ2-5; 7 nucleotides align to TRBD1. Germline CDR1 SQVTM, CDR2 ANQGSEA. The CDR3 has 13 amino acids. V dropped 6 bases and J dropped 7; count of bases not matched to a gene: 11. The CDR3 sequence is CSVPRTGEGTQYF. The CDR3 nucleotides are TGCAGCGTACCCAGAACAGGGGAAGGGACCCAGTACTTC.

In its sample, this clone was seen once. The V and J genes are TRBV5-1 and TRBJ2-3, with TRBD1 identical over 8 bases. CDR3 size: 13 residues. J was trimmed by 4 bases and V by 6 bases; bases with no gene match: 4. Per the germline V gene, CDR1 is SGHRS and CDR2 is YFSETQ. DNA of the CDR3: TGCGCCAGCATCCCGACAGGGGCAGATACGCAGTATTTT. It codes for CASIPTGADTQYF.

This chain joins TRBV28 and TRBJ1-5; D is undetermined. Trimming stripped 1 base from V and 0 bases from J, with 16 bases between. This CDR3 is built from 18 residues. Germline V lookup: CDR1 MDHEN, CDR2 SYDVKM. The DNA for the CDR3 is TGTGCCAGCAGTTTATCGGGGAGGTCCCCTAATAGCAATCAGCCCCAGCATTTT. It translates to CASSLSGRSPNSNQPQHF.

CDR3 DNA sequence: TGTGCCAGTACCGGGATTGCCAATGAGCAGTTCTTC. The encoded protein is CASTGIANEQFF. The genes are TRBV19 and TRBJ2-1; a weak D match, TRBD2 (5 bases). The germline V and J ends were trimmed by 7 bases and 6 bases, with 10 bases remaining between them. The CDR3 loop spans 12 amino acids. Germline CDR1 and CDR2: LNHDA and SQIVND (reference sequence).

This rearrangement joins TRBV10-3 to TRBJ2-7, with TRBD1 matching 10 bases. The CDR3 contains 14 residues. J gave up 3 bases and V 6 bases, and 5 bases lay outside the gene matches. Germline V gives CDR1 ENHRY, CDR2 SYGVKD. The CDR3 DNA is TGTGCCATCAGGGCCGGGACAGGGGACTACGAGCAGTACTTC. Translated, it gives CAIRAGTGDYEQYF.

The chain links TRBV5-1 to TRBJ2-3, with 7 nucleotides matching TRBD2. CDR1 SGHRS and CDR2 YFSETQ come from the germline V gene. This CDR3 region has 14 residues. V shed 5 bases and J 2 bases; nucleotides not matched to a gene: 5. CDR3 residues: CASSPGTITDTQYF. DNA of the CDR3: TGCGCCAGCAGTCCCGGGACTATCACAGATACGCAGTATTTT.

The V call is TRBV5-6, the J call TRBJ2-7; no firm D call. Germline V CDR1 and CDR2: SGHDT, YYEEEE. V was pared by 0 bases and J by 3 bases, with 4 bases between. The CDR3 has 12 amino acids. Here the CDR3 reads CASSLASYEQYF. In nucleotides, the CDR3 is TGTGCCAGCAGCTTGGCCAGCTACGAGCAGTACTTC.

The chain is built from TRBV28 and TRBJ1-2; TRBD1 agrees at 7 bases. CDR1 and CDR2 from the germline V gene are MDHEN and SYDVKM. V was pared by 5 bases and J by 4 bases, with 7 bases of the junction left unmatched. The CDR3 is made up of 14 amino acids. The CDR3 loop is CASSLGQIPYGYTF. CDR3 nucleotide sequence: TGTGCCAGCAGTCTGGGACAGATCCCCTATGGCTACACCTTC.

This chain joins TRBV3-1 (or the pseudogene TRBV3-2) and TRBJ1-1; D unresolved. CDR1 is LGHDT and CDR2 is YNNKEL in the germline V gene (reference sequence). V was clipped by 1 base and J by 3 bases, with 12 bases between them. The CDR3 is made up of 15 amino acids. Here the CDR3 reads CASSQGLSTHTEAFF. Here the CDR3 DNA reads TGTGCCAGCAGCCAAGGTCTCTCCACTCACACTGAAGCTTTCTTT.

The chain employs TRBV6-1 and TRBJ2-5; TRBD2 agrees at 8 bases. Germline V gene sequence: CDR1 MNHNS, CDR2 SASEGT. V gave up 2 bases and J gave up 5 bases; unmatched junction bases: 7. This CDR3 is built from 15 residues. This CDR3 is CASSEPGGRLETQYF. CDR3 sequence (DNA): TGTGCCAGCAGTGAACCGGGCGGGAGGTTGGAGACCCAGTACTTC.

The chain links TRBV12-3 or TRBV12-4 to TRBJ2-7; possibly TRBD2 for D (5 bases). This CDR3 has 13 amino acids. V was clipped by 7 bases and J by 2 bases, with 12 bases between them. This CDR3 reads CASNLDGAYEQYF. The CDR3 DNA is TGTGCCAGCAACTTGGACGGGGCCTACGAGCAGTACTTC.

The CDR3 DNA sequence: TGCAGCGCGGGACAGGGCCGGGACTATGGCTACACCTTC. Its protein product is CSAGQGRDYGYTF. The rearrangement uses TRBV29-1 and TRBJ1-2; the match to TRBD1 covers 9 bases. The CDR3 loop spans 13 amino acids. J gave up 3 bases and V 7 bases, and 6 bases lay outside the gene matches. CDR1 and CDR2 (germline): SQVTM, ANQGSEA.

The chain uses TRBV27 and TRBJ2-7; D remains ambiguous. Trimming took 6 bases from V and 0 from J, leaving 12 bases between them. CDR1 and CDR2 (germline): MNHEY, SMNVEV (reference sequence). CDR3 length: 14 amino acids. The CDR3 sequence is CASSPLTPSYEQYF. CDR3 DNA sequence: TGTGCCAGCAGCCCTCTTACACCCTCCTACGAGCAGTACTTC.

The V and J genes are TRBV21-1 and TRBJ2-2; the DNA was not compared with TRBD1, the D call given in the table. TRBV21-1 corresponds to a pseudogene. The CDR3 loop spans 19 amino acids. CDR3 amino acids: CASRTHPWDRERDAGELFF. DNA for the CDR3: TGTGCCAGCAGGACCCATCCCTGGGACAGGGAGAGGGACGCCGGGGAGCTGTTTTTT.

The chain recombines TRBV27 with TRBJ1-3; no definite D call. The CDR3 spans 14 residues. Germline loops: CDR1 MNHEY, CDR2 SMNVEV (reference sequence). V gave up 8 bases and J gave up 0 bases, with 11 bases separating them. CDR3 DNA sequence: TGTGCCAGCGGGCCTATATTCTCTGGAAACACCATATATTTT. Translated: CASGPIFSGNTIYF.

The CDR3 loop reads CASSLSGGVGNIQYF. CDR3 DNA: TGTGCCAGCAGCTTGAGCGGGGGGGTTGGAAACATTCAGTACTTC. The rearrangement uses TRBV11-2 and TRBJ2-4; 10 bases are shared with TRBD2. V lost 3 bases, J lost 6 bases, and 5 bases stayed unmatched. This CDR3 has 15 residues. CDR1 is SGHAT and CDR2 is FQNNGV in the germline V gene.

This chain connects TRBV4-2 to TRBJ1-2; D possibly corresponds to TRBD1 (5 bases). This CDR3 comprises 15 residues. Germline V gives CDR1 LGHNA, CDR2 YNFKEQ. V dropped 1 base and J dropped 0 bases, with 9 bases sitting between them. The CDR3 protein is CASSQVDRTNYGYTF. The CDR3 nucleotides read TGTGCCAGCAGCCAAGTAGACAGAACTAACTATGGCTACACCTTC.

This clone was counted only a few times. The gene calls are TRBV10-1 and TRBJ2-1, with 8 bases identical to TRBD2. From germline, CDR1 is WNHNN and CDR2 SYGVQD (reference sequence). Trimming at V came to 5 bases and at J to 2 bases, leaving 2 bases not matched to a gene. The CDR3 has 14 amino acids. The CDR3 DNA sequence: TGCGCCAGCAGTCGTAGCGGGGCCTACAATGAGCAGTTCTTC. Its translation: CASSRSGAYNEQFF.

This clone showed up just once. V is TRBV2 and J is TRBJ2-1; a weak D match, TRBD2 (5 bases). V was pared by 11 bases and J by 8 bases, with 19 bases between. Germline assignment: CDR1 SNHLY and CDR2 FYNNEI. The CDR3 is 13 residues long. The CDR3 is CALTLRLSDEQFF. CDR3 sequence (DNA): TGTGCCCTTACTCTAAGACTATCAGATGAGCAGTTCTTC.

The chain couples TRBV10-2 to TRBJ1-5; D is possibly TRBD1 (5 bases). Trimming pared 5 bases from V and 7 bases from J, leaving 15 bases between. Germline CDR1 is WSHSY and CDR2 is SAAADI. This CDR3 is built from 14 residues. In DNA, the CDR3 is TGCGCCAGCAGTCACGTAGGGGAAGAGCAGCCCCAGCATTTT. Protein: CASSHVGEEQPQHF.

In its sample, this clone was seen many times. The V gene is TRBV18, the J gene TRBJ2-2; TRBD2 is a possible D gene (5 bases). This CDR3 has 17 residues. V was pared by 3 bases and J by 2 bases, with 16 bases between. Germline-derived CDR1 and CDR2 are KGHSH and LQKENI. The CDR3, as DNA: TGTGCCAGCTCACCGATACGGCACGGGAAAAACACCGGGGAGCTGTTTTTT. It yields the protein CASSPIRHGKNTGELFF.

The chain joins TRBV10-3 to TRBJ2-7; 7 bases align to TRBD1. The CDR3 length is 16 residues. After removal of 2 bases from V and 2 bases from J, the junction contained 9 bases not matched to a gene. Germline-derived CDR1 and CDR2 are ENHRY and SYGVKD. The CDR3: CAISEGRQGGTYEQYF. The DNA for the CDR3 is TGTGCCATCAGTGAGGGACGACAGGGTGGAACCTACGAGCAGTACTTC.

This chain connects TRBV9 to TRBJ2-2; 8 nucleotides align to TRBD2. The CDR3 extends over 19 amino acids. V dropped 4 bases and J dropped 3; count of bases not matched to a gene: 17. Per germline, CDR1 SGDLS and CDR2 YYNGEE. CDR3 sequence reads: CASSPRGLRAGADTGELFF. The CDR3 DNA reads TGTGCCAGCAGCCCCCGCGGCCTGAGAGCGGGGGCCGACACCGGGGAGCTGTTTTTT.

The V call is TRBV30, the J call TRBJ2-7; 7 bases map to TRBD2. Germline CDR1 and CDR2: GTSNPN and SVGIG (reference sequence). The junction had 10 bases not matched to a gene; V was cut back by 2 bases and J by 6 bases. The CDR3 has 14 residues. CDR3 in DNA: TGTGCCTGGAGTCCCGGGACTACCTCGGGCGAGCAGTACTTC. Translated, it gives CAWSPGTTSGEQYF.

For the CDR3, the DNA is TGTGCCTCCCAAAGCGGGGGGGAGCTGTTTTTT. It encodes CASQSGGELFF. The J gene is TRBJ2-2, the V gene TRBV19; possible D gene TRBD2, 6 bases. The CDR3 totals 11 residues. The germline CDR1 and CDR2 sequences are LNHDA and SQIVND (reference sequence). Trimming took off 11 bases at V and 8 bases at J, with 12 bases between the two ends.